This T cell receptor beta chain was identified during a study of CD8+ T cells in alopecia areata. cDNA prepared by RNA extraction and subsequent reverse transcription served as the template for sequencing. Data came from immunoSEQ multiplex PCR; TCRdb stores just in-frame clones and leaves some out. The sample has approximately 63,000 clones; roughly 60% are singletons. Specimen: CD8+ T cells sorted from blood, collected at week 0. The TCR originated in a human donor with alopecia areata.

The chain's CDR3 is CASSLVVRSYGYTF. In DNA form, the CDR3 reads TGTGCCAGCAGCTTGGTCGTACGGAGCTATGGCTACACCTTC. The rearrangement joins TRBV5-6 to TRBJ1-2; unclear D gene. Trimming left V 0 bases short and J 4 bases short, with 10 bases between. There are 14 residues in the CDR3. Germline-derived CDR1 and CDR2 are SGHDT and YYEEEE.